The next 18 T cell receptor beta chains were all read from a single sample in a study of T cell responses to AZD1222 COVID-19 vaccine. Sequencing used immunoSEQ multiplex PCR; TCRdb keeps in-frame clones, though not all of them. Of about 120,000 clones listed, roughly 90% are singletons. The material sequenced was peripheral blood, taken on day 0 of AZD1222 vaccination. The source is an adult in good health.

CDR3 region: CASSLGQTPYNEQFF. CDR3 DNA sequence: TGTGCCAGCAGCTTAGGACAGACCCCCTACAATGAGCAGTTCTTC. The J gene is TRBJ2-1, the V gene TRBV5-4; D is possibly TRBD1 (6 bases). This CDR3 is built from 15 residues. V lost 2 bases to trimming and J lost 2 bases, with 11 bases between them. CDR1 SGHNT and CDR2 YYREEE come from the germline V gene (reference sequence). The full variable domain, with the rest looked up from reference TRBV5-4 and TRBJ2-1, is ETGVTQSPTHLIKTRGQQVTLRCSSQSGHNTVSWYQQALGQGPQFIFQYYREEENGRGNFPPRFSGLQFPNYSSELNVNALELDDSALYLCASSLGQTPYNEQFFGPGTRLTVL.

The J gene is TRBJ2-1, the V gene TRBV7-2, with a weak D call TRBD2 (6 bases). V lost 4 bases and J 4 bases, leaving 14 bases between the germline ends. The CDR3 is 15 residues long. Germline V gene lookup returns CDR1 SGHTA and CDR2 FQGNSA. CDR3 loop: CASSSTSLLYNEQFF. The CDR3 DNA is TGTGCCAGCAGCTCGACTAGTCTCTTATACAATGAGCAGTTCTTC.

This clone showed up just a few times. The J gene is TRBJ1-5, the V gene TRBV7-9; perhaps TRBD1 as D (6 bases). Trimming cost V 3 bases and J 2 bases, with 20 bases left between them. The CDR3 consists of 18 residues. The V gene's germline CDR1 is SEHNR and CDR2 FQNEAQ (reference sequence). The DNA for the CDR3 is TGTGCCAGCAGCTTTTACGAAGGTGGGAGGGGGGGCAATCAGCCCCAGCATTTT. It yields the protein CASSFYEGGRGGNQPQHF.

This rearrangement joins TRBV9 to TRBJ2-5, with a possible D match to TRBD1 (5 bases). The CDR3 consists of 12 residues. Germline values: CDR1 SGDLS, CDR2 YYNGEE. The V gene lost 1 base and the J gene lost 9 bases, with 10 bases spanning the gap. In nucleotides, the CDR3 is TGTGCCAGCAGCGTACCAGGGTCGGCCCAGTACTTC. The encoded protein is CASSVPGSAQYF.

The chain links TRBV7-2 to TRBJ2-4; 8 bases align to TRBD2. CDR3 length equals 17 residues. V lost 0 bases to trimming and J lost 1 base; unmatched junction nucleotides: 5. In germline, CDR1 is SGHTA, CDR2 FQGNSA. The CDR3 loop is CASSLAGGAGAKNIQYF. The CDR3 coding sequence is TGTGCCAGCAGCTTAGCCGGGGGGGCCGGGGCCAAAAACATTCAGTACTTC.

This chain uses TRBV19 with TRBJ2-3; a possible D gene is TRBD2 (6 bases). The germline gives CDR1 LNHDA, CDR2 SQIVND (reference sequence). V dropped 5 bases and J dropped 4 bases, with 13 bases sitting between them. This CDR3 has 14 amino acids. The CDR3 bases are TGTGCCAGTAGTCGAGCTAGCGCCTCAGATACGCAGTATTTT. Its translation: CASSRASASDTQYF.

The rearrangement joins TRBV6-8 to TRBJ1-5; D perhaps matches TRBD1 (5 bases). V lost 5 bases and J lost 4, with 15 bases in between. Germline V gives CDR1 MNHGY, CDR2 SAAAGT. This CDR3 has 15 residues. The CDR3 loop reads CASSTTRQLNQPQHF. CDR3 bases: TGTGCCAGCAGTACAACACGACAGCTGAATCAGCCCCAGCATTTT.

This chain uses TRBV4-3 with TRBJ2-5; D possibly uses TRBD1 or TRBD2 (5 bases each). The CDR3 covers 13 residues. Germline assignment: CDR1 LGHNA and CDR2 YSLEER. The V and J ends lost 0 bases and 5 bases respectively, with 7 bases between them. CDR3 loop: CASSQDEGETQYF. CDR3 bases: TGCGCCAGCAGCCAAGATGAGGGGGAGACCCAGTACTTC.

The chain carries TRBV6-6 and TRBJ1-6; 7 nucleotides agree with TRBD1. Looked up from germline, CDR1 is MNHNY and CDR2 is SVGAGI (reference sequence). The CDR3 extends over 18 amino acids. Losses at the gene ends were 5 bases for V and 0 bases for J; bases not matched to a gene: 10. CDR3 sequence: CASSLNRGPSSYNSPLHF. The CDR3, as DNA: TGTGCCAGCAGTCTGAACAGGGGCCCCAGCTCCTATAATTCACCCCTCCACTTT.

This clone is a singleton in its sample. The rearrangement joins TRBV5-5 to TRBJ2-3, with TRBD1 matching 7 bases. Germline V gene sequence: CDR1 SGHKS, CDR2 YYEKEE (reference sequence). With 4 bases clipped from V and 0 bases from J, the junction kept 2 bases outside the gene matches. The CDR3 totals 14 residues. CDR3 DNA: TGTGCCAGCAGCCCGGGACAGAGCACAGATACGCAGTATTTT. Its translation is CASSPGQSTDTQYF.

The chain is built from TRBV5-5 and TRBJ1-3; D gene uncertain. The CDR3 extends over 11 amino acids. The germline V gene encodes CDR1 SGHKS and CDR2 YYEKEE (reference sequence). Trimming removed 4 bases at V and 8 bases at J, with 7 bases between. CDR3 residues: CASSPGDTIYF. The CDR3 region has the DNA TGTGCCAGCAGCCCCGGGGACACCATATATTTT.

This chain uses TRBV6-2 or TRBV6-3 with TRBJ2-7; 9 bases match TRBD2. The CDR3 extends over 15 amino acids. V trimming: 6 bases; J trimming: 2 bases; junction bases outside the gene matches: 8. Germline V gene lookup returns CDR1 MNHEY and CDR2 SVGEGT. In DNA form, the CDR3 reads TGTGCCAGCAGCCGTCCTAGCGGGACCACCTACGAGCAGTACTTC. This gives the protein CASSRPSGTTYEQYF.

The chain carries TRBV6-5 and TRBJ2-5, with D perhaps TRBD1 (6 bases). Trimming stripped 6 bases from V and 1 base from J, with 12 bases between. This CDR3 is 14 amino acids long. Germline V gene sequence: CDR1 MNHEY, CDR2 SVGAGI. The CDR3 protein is CASSLQGSQETQYF. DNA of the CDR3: TGTGCCAGCAGCTTACAGGGCAGCCAAGAGACCCAGTACTTC.

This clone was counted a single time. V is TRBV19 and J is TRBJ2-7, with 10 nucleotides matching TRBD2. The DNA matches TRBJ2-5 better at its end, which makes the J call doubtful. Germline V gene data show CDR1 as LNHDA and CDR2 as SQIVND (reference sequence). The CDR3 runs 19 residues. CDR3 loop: CASSNRLVVAGGMQETQYF. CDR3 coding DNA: TGTGCCAGTAGTAACCGCCTCGTGGTAGCGGGGGGTATGCAAGAGACCCAGTACTTC.

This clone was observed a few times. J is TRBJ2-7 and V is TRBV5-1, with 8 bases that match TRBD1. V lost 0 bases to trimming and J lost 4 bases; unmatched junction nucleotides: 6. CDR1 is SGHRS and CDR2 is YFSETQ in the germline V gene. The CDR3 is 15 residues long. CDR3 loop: CASSLDFGQGYEQYF. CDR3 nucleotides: TGCGCCAGCAGCTTGGATTTCGGACAGGGTTACGAGCAGTACTTC.

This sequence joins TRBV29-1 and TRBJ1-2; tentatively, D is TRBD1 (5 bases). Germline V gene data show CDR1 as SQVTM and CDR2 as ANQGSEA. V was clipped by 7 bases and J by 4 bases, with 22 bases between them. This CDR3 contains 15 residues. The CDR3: CSAKGDLRFSYGYTF. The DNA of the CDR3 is TGCAGCGCCAAAGGGGACCTCAGGTTCAGCTATGGCTACACCTTC. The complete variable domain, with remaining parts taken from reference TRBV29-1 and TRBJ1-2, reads SAVISQKPSRDICQRGTSLTIQCQVDSQVTMMFWYRQQPGQSLTLIATANQGSEATYESGFVIDKFPISRPNLTFSTLTVSNMSPEDSSIYLCSAKGDLRFSYGYTFGSGTRLTVV.

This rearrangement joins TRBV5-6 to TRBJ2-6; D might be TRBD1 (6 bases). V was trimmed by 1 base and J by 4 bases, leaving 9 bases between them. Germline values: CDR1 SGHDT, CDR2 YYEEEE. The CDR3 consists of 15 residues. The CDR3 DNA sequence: TGTGCCAGCAGCTTGAGAGGGACAGGGGCCAACGTCCTGACTTTC. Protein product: CASSLRGTGANVLTF.

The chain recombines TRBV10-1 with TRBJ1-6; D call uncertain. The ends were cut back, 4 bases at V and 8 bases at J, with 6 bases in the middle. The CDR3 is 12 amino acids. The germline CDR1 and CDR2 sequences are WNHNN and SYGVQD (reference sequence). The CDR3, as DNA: TGCGCCAGCAGTGCTATGGATTCACCCCTCCACTTT. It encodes CASSAMDSPLHF.